These 20 T cell receptor beta chains share one sample of origin, sequenced in a study of OX40 agonist ivuxolimab in advanced cancers. TCRdb's table, derived via immunoSEQ multiplex PCR, lists solely in-frame clones and lacks some. Of approximately 29,000 clones in the sample, 84% are singletons; the top ten hold 18%. The input for sequencing was CD4+ or CD8+ T cells sorted from blood, taken in a trial of the OX40 agonist ivuxolimab. The receptor set was obtained from an adult with an advanced solid tumor such as melanoma, head and neck, liver or kidney cancer.

This chain connects TRBV14 to TRBJ2-7, with 9 bases fitting TRBD1. This CDR3 is 14 amino acids long. V lost 3 bases, J lost 3 bases, and 3 bases stayed unmatched. From germline, CDR1 is SGHDN and CDR2 FVKESK. The DNA of the CDR3 is TGTGCCAGCAGCCAGGGGACAGGGAACTACGAGCAGTACTTC. Protein product: CASSQGTGNYEQYF.

The V and J genes are TRBV5-8 and TRBJ1-5, with 8 bases lining up with TRBD1. This CDR3 contains 15 residues. The V gene's germline CDR1 is SGHTS and CDR2 YDEGEE. The V gene end was trimmed by 3 bases and the J gene end by 2 bases; junction bases not matched to a gene: 4. The CDR3 DNA sequence: TGTGCCAGCAGCTATGGGACAGGCGGCAATCAGCCCCAGCATTTT. Translated, it gives CASSYGTGGNQPQHF.

The rearrangement links TRBV28 to TRBJ2-3, with 8 bases that match TRBD1. The CDR3 length is 15 residues. Germline V lookup: CDR1 MDHEN, CDR2 SYDVKM. Losses at the gene ends were 3 bases for V and 3 bases for J; bases not matched to a gene: 5. In DNA form, the CDR3 reads TGTGCCAGCAGTTTTAGGACAGGGAGGACAGATACGCAGTATTTT. Protein: CASSFRTGRTDTQYF.

J is TRBJ2-3 and V is TRBV9, with unresolved D. V lost 1 base to trimming and J lost 0 bases, with 9 bases between them. The CDR3 is 15 amino acids. Germline V gene sequence: CDR1 SGDLS, CDR2 YYNGEE. The CDR3 loop is CASSVKTASTDTQYF. In nucleotides, the CDR3 is TGTGCCAGCAGCGTAAAAACAGCTAGCACAGATACGCAGTATTTT.

The rearrangement uses TRBV11-2 and TRBJ2-6; D might be TRBD2 (5 bases). There are 16 residues in the CDR3. Trimming took 4 bases from V and 0 from J, leaving 10 bases between them. The V gene's germline CDR1 is SGHAT and CDR2 FQNNGV. The CDR3 region has the DNA TGTGCCAGCAGCTCCCGGAGGAACTCTGGGGCCAACGTCCTGACTTTC. Residues: CASSSRRNSGANVLTF.

V gene TRBV5-5 combines with J gene TRBJ2-5, with 12 nucleotides matching TRBD2. Germline V lookup: CDR1 SGHKS, CDR2 YYEKEE (reference sequence). V shed 0 bases and J 2 bases; nucleotides not matched to a gene: 2. This CDR3 has 16 residues. This chain's CDR3 is CASSLGLAGEQETQYF. The CDR3 nucleotides are TGTGCCAGCAGCTTGGGACTAGCGGGGGAACAAGAGACCCAGTACTTC.

This chain joins TRBV11-2 and TRBJ2-5, with 8 positions matching TRBD1. Gene TRBJ2-7 matches the end of the DNA better, so the J call may be wrong. Germline V gives CDR1 SGHAT, CDR2 FQNNGV. This CDR3 contains 15 residues. The CDR3 bases are TGTGCCAGCAGCTTATCTCCAGGGGGCGTCTACGAGCAGTACTTC. This gives the protein CASSLSPGGVYEQYF.

The chain recombines TRBV27 with TRBJ1-3, with D unclear. Deletions cut 10 bases from V and 4 bases from J, with 14 bases between. Germline CDR1 is MNHEY and CDR2 is SMNVEV (reference sequence). This CDR3 is 13 amino acids long. The CDR3 nucleotides read TGTGCCAACGGGTGCCTCGCGGGAAACACCATATATTTT. This translates into CANGCLAGNTIYF.

The rearrangement uses TRBV5-1 and TRBJ2-3; either TRBD1 or TRBD2 may supply D (5 bases each). V lost 4 bases, J lost 2 bases, and 8 bases lay in between. This CDR3 is 13 amino acids long. Germline V gene data show CDR1 as SGHRS and CDR2 as YFSETQ. The CDR3 loop is CASSEGTTDTQYF. The CDR3 DNA sequence: TGCGCCAGCAGCGAGGGGACCACAGATACGCAGTATTTT.

This rearrangement joins TRBV28 to TRBJ2-3; the D is unclear. There are 14 residues in the CDR3. Germline V lookup: CDR1 MDHEN, CDR2 SYDVKM. V shed 6 bases and J shed 2 bases, with 12 bases lying between them. DNA of the CDR3: TGTGCCAGCAGCTCCGGGCTATCCACAGATACGCAGTATTTT. Its protein is CASSSGLSTDTQYF.

V is TRBV13 and J is TRBJ2-3; TRBD2 might be the D (7 bases). CDR1 is PRHDT and CDR2 is FYEKMQ in the germline V gene (reference sequence). Trimming took off 1 base at V and 5 bases at J, with 19 bases between the two ends. This CDR3 has 17 residues. The CDR3 protein is CASSLAWGGAAGDTQYF. The CDR3 DNA reads TGTGCCAGCAGCTTAGCCTGGGGGGGGGCGGCGGGAGATACGCAGTATTTT.

The chain uses TRBV27 and TRBJ1-5, with 10 bases that match TRBD1. The V segment lost 4 bases and the J segment 1 base; nucleotides outside the gene matches: 4. The CDR3 spans 16 residues. Germline CDR1 and CDR2: MNHEY and SMNVEV (reference sequence). CDR3: CASSSRQGASNQPQHF. CDR3 coding DNA: TGTGCCAGCAGTTCGCGACAGGGGGCAAGCAATCAGCCCCAGCATTTT.

The CDR3 is CASSQDLVGTGQGYTF. For the CDR3, the DNA is TGCGCCAGCAGCCAAGATCTCGTCGGGACAGGGCAAGGCTACACCTTC. The gene calls are TRBV4-1 and TRBJ1-2; 9 nucleotides match TRBD1. V shed 0 bases, J shed 8 bases, and the junction held 10 bases outside the gene matches. The CDR3 is 16 residues long. Germline V CDR1 and CDR2: MGHRA, YSYEKL.

V and J are TRBV27 and TRBJ2-5; 8 nucleotides match TRBD2. With V trimmed by 3 bases and J by 3 bases, 3 bases remained unmatched. CDR3 size: 14 residues. The germline V gene encodes CDR1 MNHEY and CDR2 SMNVEV (reference sequence). CDR3 DNA sequence: TGTGCCAGCAGTTTTTCAGCGGGAGAAGAGACCCAGTACTTC. It encodes CASSFSAGEETQYF.

The chain uses TRBV4-2 and TRBJ2-7; no firm D call. V lost 0 bases and J lost 0, with 12 bases in between. Germline CDR1 LGHNA, CDR2 YNFKEQ. The CDR3 runs 16 residues. This CDR3 reads CASSQDLIQSSYEQYF. The CDR3 bases are TGTGCCAGCAGCCAAGATCTGATACAGAGCTCCTACGAGCAGTACTTC.

The chain uses TRBV10-2 and TRBJ2-2; 8 bases agree with TRBD1. Germline loops: CDR1 WSHSY, CDR2 SAAADI. The CDR3 has 17 residues. V shed 2 bases, J shed 3 bases, and the junction held 8 bases outside the gene matches. The CDR3 DNA sequence: TGCGCCAGCAGTGAGACTCCAGGGGGCGGATACACCGGGGAGCTGTTTTTT. This codes for CASSETPGGGYTGELFF.

The chain combines TRBV28 with TRBJ2-7; tentatively, D is TRBD2 (5 bases). The germline V gene encodes CDR1 MDHEN and CDR2 SYDVKM. V was pared by 1 base and J by 3 bases, with 10 bases between. CDR3 length: 14 amino acids. The CDR3 spells CASSLFEGYYEQYF. As DNA, the CDR3 is TGTGCCAGCAGTTTATTTGAGGGCTACTACGAGCAGTACTTC.

The CDR3 nucleotides read TGTGCCAGCAGTGATTATGGCGGGGAGCTGTTTTTT. Its translation: CASSDYGGELFF. This chain links TRBV6-1 with TRBJ2-2; unclear D gene. The germline CDR1 and CDR2 sequences are MNHNS and SASEGT. The CDR3 is made up of 12 amino acids. Trimming pared 3 bases from V and 7 bases from J, leaving 6 bases between.

For this clone: The germline gene is not matched at one end of the junction; a read error may be the cause. The J gene is TRBJ2-7, the V gene TRBV6-1; no clear D gene. Germline V gene sequence: CDR1 MNHNS, CDR2 SASEGT. This CDR3 comprises 12 residues. This chain's CDR3 is CVSSARLGEQYF. The DNA of the CDR3 is TGTGTCAGCAGTGCAAGACTGGGGGAGCAGTACTTC.

This chain connects TRBV10-1 to TRBJ1-4; 7 bases agree with TRBD1. The CDR3 has 18 residues. Germline CDR1 WNHNN, CDR2 SYGVQD (reference sequence). The V and J ends lost 8 bases and 3 bases, in that order; junction bases with no gene match: 18. CDR3 nucleotides: TGCGCCAGCCTTGTAGACAGGGTCCAAGTCATCCCTAATGAAAAACTGTTTTTT. This encodes CASLVDRVQVIPNEKLFF.